This entry concerns a single T cell receptor beta chain. Its antigen is not known. Repertoires were generated with immunoSEQ multiplex PCR, while TCRdb's copy carries only in-frame clones and drops some. The sample yields about 150,000 clones, around 90% seen once. The data belong to a study of T cell responses to AZD1222 COVID-19 vaccine. Study-wide points: After the peak T cell response, and only then, were repertoires sampled.

The length of the CDR3 is 16 residues. Trimming took off 0 bases at V and 8 bases at J, with 20 bases between the two ends. Germline CDR1 reads SGHNT; CDR2 reads YYREEE (reference sequence). Here the sequenced sample was peripheral blood, taken on day 0 of AZD1222 vaccination. This receptor was obtained from an adult in good health. The chain combines TRBV5-4 with TRBJ1-2; D may be TRBD1 (5 bases). The CDR3 spells CASSLALVWQGPGYTF. CDR3 coding DNA: TGTGCCAGCAGCTTGGCCCTGGTTTGGCAGGGACCCGGCTACACCTTC.